Shown below are 32 T cell receptor beta chains from a single sample sequenced in a study of T cells in Graves' hyperthyroidism and ophthalmopathy. Authors of the study amplified TCR beta CDR3 regions from RNA transcripts. First-round RT-PCR with HTBI primers amplified the TCR CDR3 region. MiXCR, applied by TCRdb to the multiplex PCR reads, yields one record per CDR3 protein. The data hold about 130,000 distinct CDR3 sequences, with approximately 20% observed a single time. The sequenced sample consisted of blood. The receptors here all came from a woman aged 45 to 65 with Graves' hyperthyroidism that later progressed to Graves' ophthalmopathy.

This clonotype has a count of ten or more. The rearrangement links TRBV6-1 to TRBJ2-7; D possibly uses TRBD1 or TRBD2 (5 bases each). V was shortened by 8 bases and J by 0 bases, with 11 bases between the two germline ends. The CDR3 has 13 residues. The germline V gene encodes CDR1 MNHNS and CDR2 SASEGT. The CDR3: CASSRGHSYEQYF. The DNA for the CDR3 is TGTGCCAGCTCGAGGGGCCACTCCTACGAGCAGTACTTC.

This clonotype was counted at least ten times. One end of the junction fails to match germline, which may point to a read error. V usage is TRBV3-1 and J usage is TRBJ1-4; possible D gene TRBD1, 5 bases. CDR3 length: 15 amino acids. From germline, CDR1 is LGHDT and CDR2 YNNKEL (reference sequence). The CDR3 is CASSQFVRANEKLFF. The CDR3 nucleotides read TGTGCCAGCAGCCAATTTGTCAGGGCTAACGAAAAACTGTTTTTT.

This clonotype was detected many times. This rearrangement joins TRBV2 to TRBJ2-2; TRBD2 matches at 8 bases. This CDR3 is built from 14 residues. Trimming removed 7 bases from V and 5 bases from J; junction bases left unmatched: 6. Per germline, CDR1 SNHLY and CDR2 FYNNEI. The CDR3 sequence: CASTRAGETGELFF. The CDR3 DNA reads TGTGCCAGCACCCGAGCGGGAGAAACCGGGGAGCTGTTTTTT.

This chain links TRBV2 with TRBJ2-5; 10 bases are shared with TRBD1. CDR1 and CDR2 from the germline V gene are SNHLY and FYNNEI. This CDR3 contains 14 residues. The J segment lost 5 bases and the V segment lost 0 bases, leaving 0 bases of the junction unmatched. For the CDR3, the DNA is TGTGCCAGCAGTGAAGCGGGACAGGGGGAGACCCAGTACTTC. Protein: CASSEAGQGETQYF. The full variable domain, its missing parts supplied by reference TRBV2 and TRBJ2-5, is EPEVTQTPSHQVTQMGQEVILRCVPISNHLYFYWYRQILGQKVEFLVSFYNNEISEKSEIFDDQFSVERPDGSNFTLKIRSTKLEDSAMYFCASSEAGQGETQYFGPGTRLLVL.

With respect to this clonotype: A much larger clone is a single base away; this may be a read error. The V call is TRBV20-1, the J call TRBJ2-5, with 11 bases aligning to TRBD2. The germline CDR1 and CDR2 sequences are DFQATT and SNEGSKA (reference sequence). This CDR3 is 15 amino acids long. CDR3 region: CGASDSGRATETQYF. DNA for the CDR3: TGCGGTGCTAGTGATAGCGGGAGGGCCACAGAGACCCAGTACTTC.

This clonotype appeared a few times. V usage is TRBV19 and J usage is TRBJ2-7; D is perhaps TRBD1 (5 bases). V was cut by 1 base and J by 3 bases, with 7 bases left in between. The CDR3 covers 13 residues. The V gene's germline CDR1 is LNHDA and CDR2 SQIVND (reference sequence). The DNA for the CDR3 is TGTGCCAGTAGTATAGCCGACAGCTACGAGCAGTACTTC. It translates to CASSIADSYEQYF. Full variable domain (rest looked up from reference TRBV19 and TRBJ2-7): DGGITQSPKYLFRKEGQNVTLSCEQNLNHDAMYWYRQDPGQGLRLIYYSQIVNDFQKGDIAEGYSVSREKKESFPLTVTSAQKNPTAFYLCASSIADSYEQYFGPGTRLTVT.

The genes are TRBV9 and TRBJ2-7; the D is unclear. Trimming cost V 0 bases and J 1 base, with 8 bases left between them. Germline V lookup: CDR1 SGDLS, CDR2 YYNGEE. This CDR3 region has 14 residues. The CDR3 DNA reads as TGTGCCAGCAGCGTAGGGGTAGAATCCTACGAGCAGTACTTC. It translates to CASSVGVESYEQYF.

This clonotype showed up many times. The CDR3 DNA reads as TGTGCCATCAGGGGACCACGGACGTCGACCTACGAGCAGTACTTC. It yields the protein CAIRGPRTSTYEQYF. The chain is built from TRBV10-3 and TRBJ2-7, with D perhaps matching TRBD1 or TRBD2 (5 bases each). Germline assignment: CDR1 ENHRY and CDR2 SYGVKD. V shed 6 bases and J shed 2 bases, with 17 bases lying between them. The CDR3 runs 15 residues.

The genes are TRBV2 and TRBJ2-1, with 15 bases that match TRBD2. V shed 10 bases and J 10 bases; nucleotides not matched to a gene: 11. Germline V gene sequence: CDR1 SNHLY, CDR2 FYNNEI. This CDR3 spans 15 amino acids. CDR3 sequence: CATRRTSGGAGEQFF. The CDR3 DNA reads as TGTGCCACCCGCCGGACTAGCGGGGGGGCCGGCGAGCAGTTCTTC.

This chain links TRBV9 with TRBJ1-6; TRBD1 aligns across 7 bases. Germline V CDR1 and CDR2: SGDLS, YYNGEE. This CDR3 spans 14 amino acids. With V trimmed by 3 bases and J by 8 bases, 5 bases remained unmatched. CDR3 in amino acids: CASSEQRGHSPLHF. In DNA, the CDR3 is TGTGCCAGCAGCGAACAAAGGGGGCATTCACCCCTCCACTTT.

The CDR3 is CASSQGVGSGGGYEQYF. Here the CDR3 DNA reads TGTGCCAGCAGCCAAGGTGTTGGGTCTGGGGGCGGGTACGAGCAGTACTTC. The V call is TRBV4-2, the J call TRBJ2-7; tentatively, D is TRBD1 (6 bases). This CDR3 spans 17 amino acids. The germline V gene encodes CDR1 LGHNA and CDR2 YNFKEQ. Trimming cost V 1 base and J 4 bases, with 20 bases left between them.

The chain links TRBV20-1 to TRBJ1-1, with D uncertain. Germline CDR1 reads DFQATT; CDR2 reads SNEGSKA (reference sequence). This CDR3 is built from 13 residues. Trimming took off 3 bases at V and 0 bases at J, with 8 bases between the two ends. The DNA of the CDR3 is TGCAGTGCTAGTTGGCAGATGAACACTGAAGCTTTCTTT. Protein sequence: CSASWQMNTEAFF.

This clonotype was counted at least ten times. The J gene is TRBJ2-1, the V gene TRBV19; 7 bases map to TRBD2. The V gene end was trimmed by 6 bases and the J gene end by 0 bases; junction bases not matched to a gene: 11. The germline CDR1 and CDR2 sequences are LNHDA and SQIVND (reference sequence). The CDR3 is 17 amino acids. Here the CDR3 reads CASRTHGRESSYNEQFF. For the CDR3, the DNA is TGTGCCAGTAGGACGCATGGGCGGGAGAGCTCCTACAATGAGCAGTTCTTC.

On this clonotype: This could be a read error, since a much larger clone is one nucleotide away. The CDR3 coding sequence is TGTGCCATCAGTGAGTCAGCGCTCGAGACCCAGTTCTTC. It codes for CAISESALETQFF. V gene TRBV10-3 combines with J gene TRBJ2-5, with D hard to call. The end of the DNA aligns better with TRBJ2-1, so the J call may be wrong. The CDR3 loop spans 13 amino acids. Germline CDR1 and CDR2: ENHRY and SYGVKD.

J is TRBJ2-5 and V is TRBV19; the match to TRBD2 covers 9 bases. V shed 5 bases, J shed 5 bases, and the junction held 3 bases outside the gene matches. The CDR3 totals 13 residues. Germline CDR1 and CDR2: LNHDA and SQIVND (reference sequence). CDR3 DNA: TGTGCCAGTAGTGTCGGACTAGCGGAGACCCAGTACTTC. This translates into CASSVGLAETQYF. Using reference TRBV19 and TRBJ2-5 for the parts outside the CDR3, the full variable domain is DGGITQSPKYLFRKEGQNVTLSCEQNLNHDAMYWYRQDPGQGLRLIYYSQIVNDFQKGDIAEGYSVSREKKESFPLTVTSAQKNPTAFYLCASSVGLAETQYFGPGTRLLVL.

This clonotype was seen at least ten times. This chain joins TRBV28 and TRBJ1-5; D remains ambiguous. CDR3 length: 14 amino acids. Germline CDR1 MDHEN, CDR2 SYDVKM. V lost 6 bases and J 4 bases, leaving 13 bases between the germline ends. CDR3 protein: CASRDVDWNQPQHF. CDR3 nucleotides: TGTGCCAGCAGGGATGTAGATTGGAATCAGCCCCAGCATTTT.

This clonotype was detected ten times or more. J is TRBJ1-2 and V is TRBV6-1, with 8 bases aligning to TRBD1. Germline lookup yields CDR1 MNHNS and CDR2 SASEGT. The CDR3 contains 14 residues. With 11 bases clipped from V and 4 bases from J, the junction kept 12 bases outside the gene matches. CDR3 in amino acids: CAVTGTGRSYGYTF. The CDR3 DNA reads TGTGCCGTAACCGGGACAGGCAGAAGCTATGGCTACACCTTC.

The table lists this clonotype with many counts. V is TRBV28 and J is TRBJ1-2, with a weak D call TRBD1 (6 bases). The CDR3 spans 14 residues. The germline CDR1 and CDR2 sequences are MDHEN and SYDVKM. The V end lost 6 bases, the J end lost 4 bases, and 15 bases lay between the germline ends. The CDR3 region has the DNA TGTGCCAGCAGCCCGGGACATGTCTCCTATGGCTACACCTTC. It translates to CASSPGHVSYGYTF.

Many counts were recorded for this clonotype. The V and J genes are TRBV5-1 and TRBJ2-7; D might be TRBD1 or TRBD2, each matching 7 bases. The CDR3 is 15 residues long. The V gene's germline CDR1 is SGHRS and CDR2 YFSETQ. The ends were cut back, 4 bases at V and 5 bases at J, with 19 bases in the middle. The CDR3, as DNA: TGCGCCAGCAGCCCACGGGCGGCAGGGGGGGACGAGCAGTACTTC. As protein: CASSPRAAGGDEQYF.

The chain has TRBV4-1 and TRBJ2-5; D is unresolved. CDR1 and CDR2 from the germline V gene are MGHRA and YSYEKL. V gave up 8 bases and J gave up 5 bases, with 18 bases separating them. The CDR3 runs 14 residues. The CDR3 sequence: CASAPRGVRETQYF. DNA for the CDR3: TGCGCCAGCGCTCCCCGTGGGGTGCGGGAGACCCAGTACTTC.

Ten or more counts support this clonotype. The V and J genes are TRBV27 and TRBJ1-1; TRBD1 matches at 8 bases. Germline V gene sequence: CDR1 MNHEY, CDR2 SMNVEV (reference sequence). The CDR3 has 14 amino acids. V shed 9 bases and J 7 bases; nucleotides not matched to a gene: 13. The CDR3 protein is CASQRTGRIGEAFF. CDR3 nucleotide sequence: TGTGCCAGTCAACGGACAGGGCGGATCGGTGAAGCTTTCTTT.

The chain combines TRBV7-9 with TRBJ1-5; TRBD1 is a possible D gene (6 bases). The V end was cut by 1 base, the J end by 10 bases, with 14 bases between. Germline V lookup: CDR1 SEHNR, CDR2 FQNEAQ (reference sequence). The length of the CDR3 is 14 residues. CDR3 in amino acids: CASSLGTALDPQHF. Written as DNA, the CDR3 is TGTGCCAGCAGCTTAGGGACAGCCTTAGACCCCCAGCATTTT.

Many counts were recorded for this clonotype. The J gene is TRBJ1-5, the V gene TRBV28; a possible D gene is TRBD1 (5 bases). The CDR3 contains 15 residues. V lost 7 bases, J lost 1 base, and 14 bases lay in between. The germline V gene has CDR1 MDHEN and CDR2 SYDVKM. The CDR3 loop is CASTLGGGSNQPQHF. Written as DNA, the CDR3 is TGTGCCAGCACCCTCGGGGGGGGGAGCAATCAGCCCCAGCATTTT.

The chain recombines TRBV9 with TRBJ2-1; TRBD1 agrees at 9 bases. The CDR3 is 15 amino acids. Germline assignment: CDR1 SGDLS and CDR2 YYNGEE. The V gene end was trimmed by 4 bases and the J gene end by 8 bases; junction bases not matched to a gene: 10. In DNA form, the CDR3 reads TGTGCCAGCAGCTTCCGGGACAGGGATAATGATGAGCAGTTCTTC. This codes for CASSFRDRDNDEQFF. Looking up the rest from reference TRBV9 and TRBJ2-1 gives the full variable domain: DSGVTQTPKHLITATGQRVTLRCSPRSGDLSVYWYQQSLDQGLQFLIQYYNGEERAKGNILERFSAQQFPDLHSELNLSSLELGDSALYFCASSFRDRDNDEQFFGPGTRLTVL.

This chain joins TRBV10-3 and TRBJ2-5; D unresolved. Germline V lookup: CDR1 ENHRY, CDR2 SYGVKD. The length of the CDR3 is 13 residues. The V gene lost 5 bases and the J gene lost 5 bases, with 12 bases spanning the gap. In DNA, the CDR3 is TGTGCCATCAGTTTTGGTCCTGAGGAGACCCAGTACTTC. Protein sequence: CAISFGPEETQYF.

There are a few counts of this clonotype. This chain connects TRBV24-1 to TRBJ2-1; 12 bases match TRBD2. The ends lost 5 bases at V and 9 bases at J; junction bases unmatched: 10. The V gene's germline CDR1 is KGHDR and CDR2 SFDVKD. There are 16 residues in the CDR3. This CDR3 is CATSGSGLAGLGEQFF. DNA of the CDR3: TGTGCCACCAGTGGGTCGGGACTAGCGGGCCTGGGTGAGCAGTTCTTC.

This clonotype was detected only a few times. V usage is TRBV12-5 and J usage is TRBJ1-2, with 7 bases aligning to TRBD1. In germline, CDR1 is LGHNT, CDR2 FRNRAP. This CDR3 has 17 amino acids. Unmatched junction bases numbered 11, after V lost 0 bases and J lost 4 bases. CDR3 nucleotides: TGTGCTAGTGGTTTGGTAGGGGACAGCAAACCTCCCTATGGCTACACCTTC. As protein: CASGLVGDSKPPYGYTF. Full variable domain (missing parts from reference TRBV12-5 and TRBJ1-2): DARVTQTPRHKVTEMGQEVTMRCQPILGHNTVFWYRQTMMQGLELLAYFRNRAPLDDSGMPKDRFSAEMPDATLATLKIQPSEPRDSAVYFCASGLVGDSKPPYGYTFGSGTRLTVV.

This clonotype was picked up many times. The chain carries TRBV7-2 and TRBJ1-6; D not certain. This CDR3 spans 13 amino acids. V was pared by 3 bases and J by 10 bases, with 10 bases between. Germline-derived CDR1 and CDR2 are SGHTA and FQGNSA. The CDR3 loop reads CASSFNNYSPLHF. For the CDR3, the DNA is TGTGCCAGCAGCTTTAACAATTACTCACCCCTCCACTTT.

This clonotype came up many times. The chain links TRBV30 to TRBJ2-7; the match to TRBD2 covers 8 bases. From germline, CDR1 is GTSNPN and CDR2 SVGIG (reference sequence). The CDR3 is made up of 13 amino acids. The CDR3 spells CARREANSYEQYF. CDR3 DNA: TGTGCTAGGCGGGAGGCGAACTCCTACGAGCAGTACTTC.

This chain links TRBV7-9 with TRBJ1-1; a weak D match, TRBD1 (5 bases). Between the trimmed V and J ends, which lost 7 bases and 5 bases, there was a span of 11 bases. Germline CDR1 is SEHNR and CDR2 is FQNEAQ (reference sequence). The CDR3 has 12 residues. Here the CDR3 DNA reads TGTGCCAGCACCTCGGGGGTTACTGAAGCTTTCTTT. Residues: CASTSGVTEAFF.

This clonotype showed up many times. J is TRBJ2-2 and V is TRBV28; D is uncertain. V lost 8 bases and J 1 base, leaving 8 bases between the germline ends. Germline CDR1 is MDHEN and CDR2 is SYDVKM. The CDR3 contains 13 residues. The CDR3 coding sequence is TGTGCCAGCGAGGATAAGAACACCGGGGAGCTGTTTTTT. Its protein product is CASEDKNTGELFF.

In this sample, this clonotype turned up a few times. This rearrangement joins TRBV3-1 to TRBJ2-3; 9 nucleotides match TRBD2. V shed 6 bases and J 4 bases; nucleotides not matched to a gene: 8. The CDR3 extends over 15 amino acids. The germline gives CDR1 LGHDT, CDR2 YNNKEL (reference sequence). CDR3 region: CASRPSGGRADTQYF. The CDR3 nucleotides are TGTGCCAGCAGACCGTCCGGCGGGAGGGCAGATACGCAGTATTTT.